This T cell receptor (beta chain) was captured by sequencing in a study of blood T cells in healthy people across ages (dated by TCRdb to between 2015 and 2017). With regard to the full study: In model experiments, template switching captured roughly one uniquely barcoded TCR beta cDNA molecule for every two T cells. Using deep sequencing normalized with unique cDNA molecular identifiers, the study measured how TCR beta repertoire diversity changes with age. Four age groups were formed from the donors: young (average about 17 years), middle-aged (around 41), aged (about 62) and long-lived (82). The study analyzed two additional independent replicas of 1 million unique cDNA reads from the same blood draw for two donors, one aged 18 to 29 and one aged 80 or older.

Libraries came from 5' RACE. Sequenced on an Illumina HiSeq 2500. A second PCR of roughly 7 to 11 cycles was performed with a sample-barcoded 5' primer and a J-beta primer mix. A template-switch 5' adaptor carrying 12 random nucleotides introduced a unique molecular identifier onto each TCR beta cDNA molecule. At least 2.5 million CDR3-containing paired-end reads were obtained from each sample. First-strand cDNA synthesis was performed from all RNA using the Mint cDNA synthesis kit, with priming by a TRBC-specific oligonucleotide. Following uracil-DNA glycosylase treatment, a first 18-cycle PCR with universal primers M1SS and BC2_uni_R was performed on all cDNA. Per the source publication's procedure: For normalization, 1 million high-quality reads, each with a distinct molecular identifier, were randomly selected from each sample. Instead of being binned into consensus sequences, reads that shared molecular identifiers were thrown out. MiTCR, with a Q25 quality threshold and the strictest error-elimination algorithm, was used for CDR3 identification, clonotype clustering and error correction. A nonparametric unseen species model with Euler transformation was used to estimate a lower bound on total TCR beta diversity. The public reads were run again by TCRdb, first through fastp at Q25 and then through MiXCR, and only productive beta chains were kept. Merged by CDR3 protein, the rows form single entries marked with the most common genes and DNA. For this entry, the V and J calls and clone size follow TCRdb and not the study's own pipeline. In this sample the table shows over 750,000 distinct CDR3 sequences, roughly 25% of which occur a single time. The ten largest make up 9.4% of the sample.

About this clonotype: This clone's antigen is unknown. Base qualities were left out, and no much larger clone turns up one base away.

The germline V and J ends show losses of 5 bases and 1 base respectively, and no gene match explains 3 bases of the junction. CDR1 is given as SGHTA and CDR2 as FQGTGA, both from the germline V gene. Measured from the cysteine to the phenylalanine, the CDR3 is 15 residues long. The kept DNA is CDR3 alone, 45 bases in frame from the first base. The donors were a few dozen Caucasian individuals from Russia, aged roughly 6 to 90 years, who were systemically healthy. Roughly 11 milliliters of peripheral blood were drawn from each donor into EDTA-treated Vacutainer tubes. Ficoll-Paque density-gradient centrifugation was used to isolate PBMCs, with at least 6.5 million per sample. Trizol reagent was used to extract total RNA from the PBMCs, yielding at least 5.5 micrograms per sample. The percentages of naive CD45RAhigh/CD27high T cells were determined by flow cytometry on a PBMC aliquot from every donor.

Study-wide conclusions, independent of this receptor: Observed TCR beta diversity per million T cells fell roughly linearly with age, and a significant reduction was already apparent by age roughly 40. Total diversity estimates from one million sequenced T cells were considered lower bounds and underestimates. The long-lived group showed more naive CD4+ T cells, fewer expanded clones and increased TCR diversity than the aged group, suggesting age selection. Since profiling was done on bulk unsorted PBMCs, naive and antigen-experienced compartments could not be conclusively compared. The percentage of naive T cells measured by flow cytometry correlated strongly with observed TCR beta diversity. Because the CMV infection status of the donors was unknown, age-related changes in expanded clonotypes may potentially have been confounded.

The sample also formed part of further work on T cells of mothers and their children. Per that second paper: The donors were nine systemically healthy Caucasian individuals, made up of three mothers and their six children. cDNA synthesis used all of the extracted RNA, with approximately 1.6 ug of RNA in each 15 ul reaction. In the second PCR, the M1S primer introduced both the sample barcodes and 2-4 random nucleotides. More than 8 million TCR beta CDR3 reads were obtained from each mother, and several million reads were obtained from each child. In both related and unrelated pairs, thymic selection shapes the output of TCR recombination in a similar way, with inherited differences having only a minor effect. Normalized repertoire overlap was always slightly but never significantly higher in related than unrelated mother-child pairs. No persistent microchimeric T cell clones were found, with a detection sensitivity of 85 to 100 clones per million clonotypes. To look for features that set related mother-child pairs apart from unrelated individuals, the researchers ran deep NGS to compare the TCR beta repertoires of mothers and children. The mean age was about 37 +/- 4 years for the mothers and around 10 +/- 4 years for the children. After adapter ligation was performed with NEBNext reagents, the libraries were sequenced on an Illumina HiSeq 2000 with 100+100 nt paired-end reads. To prevent cross-contamination, the mother and child libraries were prepared one month apart and sequenced in separate runs. Between roughly 450,000 and 2,200,000 distinct TCR beta clonotypes were identified per donor. Naive TCR beta clonotypes were estimated from low-frequency clonotypes matched to each donor's FACS-determined naive share, without sorting.

The chain employs TRBV7-3 and TRBJ2-2; TRBD1 fits 8 bases in the junction. This receptor was identified in a boy aged 10-17 years in good health. Sequencing input: blood. The bases read TGTGCCAGCAGCCCACAGGGGGGGAACACCGGGGAGCTGTTTTTT. This encodes CASSPQGGNTGELFF.